This T cell receptor (beta chain) was profiled in a study of OX40 agonist ivuxolimab in advanced cancers. Background for the entire study: Ivuxolimab, which targeted the costimulatory receptor OX40 (CD134), was an agonistic, fully human IgG2 monoclonal antibody. Intravenous ivuxolimab was administered to patients every 2 weeks at six dose levels: 0.01, 0.1, 0.3, 1.5, 3 and 10 mg/kg. Of the approximately 54 dose-escalation patients, hepatocellular carcinoma was present in approximately 20, melanoma in roughly 15, renal cell carcinoma in 9 and head and neck cancer in 9. A male proportion of around 81% and a mean age of about 60 years, ranging from about 23 to 90, were recorded for the dose-escalation cohort. Patients were allowed to have had prior anti-PD-1, anti-PD-L1 or anti-CTLA-4 therapy, and approximately 40% of the dose-escalation patients had been treated with checkpoint inhibitors. Partial responses occurred in three dose-escalation patients: two with cutaneous melanoma and one with hepatocellular carcinoma. Peripheral TCRbeta sequencing aimed to test whether ivuxolimab altered TCR sequence diversity and caused clonal T-cell expansion. The paper reports the monotherapy dose-escalation portion (N of about 47 patients) of the phase I ivuxolimab trial. On the study overall, not on this receptor specifically: Clonal expansion of both CD4+ and CD8+ blood T cells was observed from baseline to week 6 at doses 0.1 to 3.0 mg/kg. On average, CD8+ T cells showed more expanded clones than CD4+ T cells after ivuxolimab. Low levels of normalized T-cell clonal expansion were also shown by some nonresponding patients. Which antigens the clonally expanded peripheral T cells were specific for was not determined. Partial responders in the 0.1-3.0 mg/kg groups had among the lowest normalized peripheral clonal expansion, especially among CD8+ T cells.

To sequence the TCRbeta CDR3 region, genomic DNA was isolated from the sorted cells. The immunoSEQ Assay was used for sequencing of TCRbeta CDR3 regions. TCRdb took this table from immuneACCESS and kept in-frame rearrangements with V and J called. Such tables lack part of the clones; where checked against another copy, unresolved V genes explain under half of the gap, and the rest is unexplained. For this sample there are around 21,000 clones; about four fifths appear just once. Clones ranked in the top ten supply approximately 24% of the sample. As to this clone: Its binding antigen is unknown. Base quality data are lacking; no much larger clone is found one base away.

Patients with a history of autoimmune disease or receiving systemic immunosuppression were excluded from the trial. Peripheral blood for TCR sequencing was collected from all dose cohorts at baseline, on cycle 4 day 1, and on cycle 7 day 1. Samples were obtained from an open-label, multicenter, first-in-human phase I dose-escalation trial of ivuxolimab. The trial enrolled adults with locally advanced or metastatic head and neck squamous cell, hepatocellular, melanoma or renal cell carcinoma. CD4+ and CD8+ T cells were sorted separately from peripheral blood before TCR sequencing. CDR1 LNHDA and CDR2 SQIVND were looked up in the germline V gene (reference sequence). Germline trimming amounts to 7 bases on V and 4 bases on J, with 1 as the count of junction bases outside the gene matches. The CDR3 holds 12 amino acids from the cysteine to the phenylalanine. The DNA shown is the 36-base CDR3, in frame from base 1.

The V and J genes are TRBV19 and TRBJ1-5, with TRBD1 identical over 7 junction bases. This clonotype was obtained from an adult with an advanced solid tumor such as melanoma, head and neck, liver or kidney cancer. The sample in question was CD4+ or CD8+ T cells sorted from blood, obtained in a trial of the OX40 agonist ivuxolimab. The DNA sequence is as follows: TGTGCCAGTACGGACAGGAATCAGCCCCAGCATTTT. Translated, it reads CASTDRNQPQHF.